This T cell receptor (beta chain) came from a study of blood T cells in healthy people across ages. This CDR3 spans 15 amino acids. Germline lookup yields CDR1 SGHAT and CDR2 FQNNGV. Trimming shortened V by 5 bases and J by 2 bases, and 15 bases separated the two germline ends. The sample holds a few counts of this clonotype. A second PCR of roughly 7 to 11 cycles used a sample-barcoded 5' primer and a J-beta primer mix. TCRdb passed the 5' RACE reads through MiXCR, listing each CDR3 protein once. The sample includes 1.5 million to 2 million distinct CDR3 sequences, just under 50% of them seen just once.

Sequencing input: blood. This clonotype was sampled from a woman in her forties in good health. The V gene is TRBV11-2, the J gene TRBJ2-5; D gene unclear. CDR3 residues: CASSPAFSLQETQYF. The CDR3, as DNA: TGTGCCAGCAGCCCCGCTTTTTCTCTACAAGAGACCCAGTACTTC.